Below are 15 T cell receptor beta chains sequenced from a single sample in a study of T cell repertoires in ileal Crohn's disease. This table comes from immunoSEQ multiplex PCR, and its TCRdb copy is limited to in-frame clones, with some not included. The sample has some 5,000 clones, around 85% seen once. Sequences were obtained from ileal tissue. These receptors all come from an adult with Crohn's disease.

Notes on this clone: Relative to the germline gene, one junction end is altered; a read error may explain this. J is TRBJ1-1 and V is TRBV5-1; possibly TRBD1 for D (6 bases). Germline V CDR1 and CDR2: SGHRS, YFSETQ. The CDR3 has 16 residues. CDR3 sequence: CASSAEGRGANTGAFF. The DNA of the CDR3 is TGCGCCAGCAGCGCGGAAGGCAGGGGCGCTAACACTGGAGCTTTCTTT.

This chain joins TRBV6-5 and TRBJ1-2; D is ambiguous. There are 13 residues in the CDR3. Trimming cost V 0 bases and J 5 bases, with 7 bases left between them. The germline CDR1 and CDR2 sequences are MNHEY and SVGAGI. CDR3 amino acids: CASSYSGWYGYTF. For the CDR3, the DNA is TGTGCCAGCAGTTACTCCGGGTGGTATGGCTACACCTTC.

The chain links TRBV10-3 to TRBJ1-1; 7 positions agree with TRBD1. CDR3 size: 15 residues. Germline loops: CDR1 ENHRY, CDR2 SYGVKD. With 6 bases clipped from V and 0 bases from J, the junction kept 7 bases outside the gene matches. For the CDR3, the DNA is TGTGCCATCAGATTATCGGGACAGCTGAACACTGAAGCTTTCTTT. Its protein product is CAIRLSGQLNTEAFF.

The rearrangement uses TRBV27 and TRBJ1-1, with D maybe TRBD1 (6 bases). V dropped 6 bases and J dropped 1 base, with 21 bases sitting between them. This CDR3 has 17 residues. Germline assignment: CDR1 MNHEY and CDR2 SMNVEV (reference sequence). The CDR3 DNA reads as TGTGCCAGCAGAGCCGCCGCAATCCGACAGGAGAACACTGAAGCTTTCTTT. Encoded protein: CASRAAAIRQENTEAFF.

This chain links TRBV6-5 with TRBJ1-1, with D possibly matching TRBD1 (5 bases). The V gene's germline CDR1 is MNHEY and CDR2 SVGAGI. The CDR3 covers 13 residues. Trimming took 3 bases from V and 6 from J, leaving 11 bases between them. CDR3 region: CASSYEQGAEAFF. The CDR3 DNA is TGTGCCAGCAGTTATGAGCAAGGGGCTGAAGCTTTCTTT.

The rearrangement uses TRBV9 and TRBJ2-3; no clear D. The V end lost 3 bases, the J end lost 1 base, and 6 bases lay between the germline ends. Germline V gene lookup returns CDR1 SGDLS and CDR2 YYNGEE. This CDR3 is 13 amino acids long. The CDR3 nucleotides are TGTGCCAGCAGCGGAGCCCGCACAGATACGCAGTATTTT. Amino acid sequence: CASSGARTDTQYF.

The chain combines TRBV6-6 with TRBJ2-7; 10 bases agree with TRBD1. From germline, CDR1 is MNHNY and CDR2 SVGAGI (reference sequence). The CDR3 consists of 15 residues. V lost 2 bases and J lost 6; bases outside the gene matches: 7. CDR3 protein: CASSYGGTGAGEQYF. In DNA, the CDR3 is TGTGCCAGCAGTTACGGGGGGACAGGGGCGGGCGAGCAGTACTTC.

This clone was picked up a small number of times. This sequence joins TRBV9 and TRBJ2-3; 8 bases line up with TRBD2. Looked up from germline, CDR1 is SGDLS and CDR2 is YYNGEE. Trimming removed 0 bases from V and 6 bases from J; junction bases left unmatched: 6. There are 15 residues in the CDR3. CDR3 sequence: CASSVAGTRTDTQYF. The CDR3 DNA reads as TGTGCCAGCAGCGTAGCCGGGACTAGAACTGATACGCAGTATTTT.

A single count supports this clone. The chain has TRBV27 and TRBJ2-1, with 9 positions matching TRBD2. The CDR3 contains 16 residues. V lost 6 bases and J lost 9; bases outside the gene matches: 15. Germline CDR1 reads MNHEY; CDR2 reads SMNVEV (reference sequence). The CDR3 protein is CASRTGVASGEVEQFF. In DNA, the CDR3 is TGTGCCAGCAGAACAGGGGTGGCTAGCGGGGAAGTTGAGCAGTTCTTC.

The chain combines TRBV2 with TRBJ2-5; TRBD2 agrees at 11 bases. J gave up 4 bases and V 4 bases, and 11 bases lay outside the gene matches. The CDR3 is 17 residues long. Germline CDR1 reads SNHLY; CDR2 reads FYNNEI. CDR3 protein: CASSVASGGIRAETQYF. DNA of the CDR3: TGTGCCAGCAGTGTCGCTAGCGGGGGGATTCGGGCAGAGACCCAGTACTTC. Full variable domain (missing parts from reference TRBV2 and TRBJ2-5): EPEVTQTPSHQVTQMGQEVILRCVPISNHLYFYWYRQILGQKVEFLVSFYNNEISEKSEIFDDQFSVERPDGSNFTLKIRSTKLEDSAMYFCASSVASGGIRAETQYFGPGTRLLVL.

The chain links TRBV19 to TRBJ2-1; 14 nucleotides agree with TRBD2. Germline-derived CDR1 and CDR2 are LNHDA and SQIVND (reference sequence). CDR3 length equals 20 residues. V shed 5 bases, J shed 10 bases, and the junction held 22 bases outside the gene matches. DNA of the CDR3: TGTGCCAGTAGTCCAGGCCCGGGACTAGCGGGGGCGGGTCATCCTTTGGAGCAGTTCTTC. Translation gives CASSPGPGLAGAGHPLEQFF.

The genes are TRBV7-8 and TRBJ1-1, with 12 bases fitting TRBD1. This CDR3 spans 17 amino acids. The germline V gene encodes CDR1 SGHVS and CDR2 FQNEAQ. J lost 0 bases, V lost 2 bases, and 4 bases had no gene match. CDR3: CASSLWGQGAVNTEAFF. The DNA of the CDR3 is TGTGCCAGCAGCTTATGGGGACAGGGGGCGGTGAACACTGAAGCTTTCTTT.

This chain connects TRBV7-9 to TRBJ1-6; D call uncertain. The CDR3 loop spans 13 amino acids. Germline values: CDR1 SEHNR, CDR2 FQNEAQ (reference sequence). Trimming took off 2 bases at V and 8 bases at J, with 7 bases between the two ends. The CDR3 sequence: CASSLIPDSPLHF. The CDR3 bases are TGTGCCAGCAGCTTAATTCCGGATTCACCCCTCCACTTT.

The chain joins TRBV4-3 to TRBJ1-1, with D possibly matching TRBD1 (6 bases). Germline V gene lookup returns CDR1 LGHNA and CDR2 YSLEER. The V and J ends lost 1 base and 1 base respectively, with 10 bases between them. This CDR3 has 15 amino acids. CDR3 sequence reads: CASSQGGGQNTEAFF. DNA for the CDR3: TGCGCCAGCAGCCAAGGGGGGGGACAGAACACTGAAGCTTTCTTT.

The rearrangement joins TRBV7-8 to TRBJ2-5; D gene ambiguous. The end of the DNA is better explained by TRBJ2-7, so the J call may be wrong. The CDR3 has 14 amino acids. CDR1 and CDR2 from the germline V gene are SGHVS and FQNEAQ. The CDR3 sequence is CASSLALYSYEQYF. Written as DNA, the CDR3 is TGTGCCAGCAGCTTAGCACTCTACTCCTACGAGCAGTACTTC.